This T cell receptor (beta chain) was identified in a study of low-dose radiotherapy and immunotherapy resistance in tumors. Study at large: Cohort 2 patients were irradiated with 1 Gy every two weeks, reaching 13 Gy over 26 weeks. Oral aspirin at 300 mg was taken daily by patients for four cycles, beginning on cycle 1 day 1.

Primers used for first-strand cDNA, a TRAV- and TRBV-specific set, covered both alpha and beta chains. TCRs were amplified for roughly 20 PCR cycles with a constant-region primer and V-primer adapter. TCRdb called the reads again in MiXCR, with one record for every CDR3 protein. The table shows some 100,000 distinct CDR3 sequences, with around 21% occurring only once. The CDR3 totals 13 residues. V lost 4 bases to trimming and J lost 5 bases, with 9 bases between them. CDR1 and CDR2 (germline): SGHRS, YFSETQ. Time point of the sample: after trial treatment. Treatment denoted: LDRT plus nivolumab, ipilimumab, low-dose cyclophosphamide and aspirin (RACIN trial). All of the donors were given nivolumab, ipilimumab, aspirin, low-dose cyclophosphamide and low-dose radiotherapy as part of RACIN, a single-arm trial. This clonotype was picked up many times.

Sequencing was performed on PBMCs, taken after low-dose radiotherapy plus immunotherapy. This chain joins TRBV5-1 and TRBJ2-2; perhaps TRBD1 as D (5 bases). The clonotype comes from a male donor with prostate cancer. This CDR3 is CASSQGHTGELFF. The CDR3 DNA reads TGCGCCAGCAGCCAAGGACATACCGGGGAGCTGTTTTTT.